This T cell receptor (beta chain) appears in the sequencing data of a study of blood T cell repertoires in COVID-19. The length of the CDR3 is 11 residues. The V gene lost 2 bases and the J gene lost 5 bases, with 3 bases spanning the gap. The germline CDR1 and CDR2 sequences are SGHAT and FQNNGV. Authors' data handling: Reference gene primer amplification gave estimated nucleated cell counts. TCRdb's copy holds only in-frame clones and misses some; the assay was immunoSEQ multiplex PCR. The V and J calls and clone size are taken from that table; D and trimming were inferred from the DNA. This table has about 110,000 clones, about 80% appearing once.

V is TRBV11-2 and J is TRBJ2-5; D is unclear. Specimen: peripheral blood. The TCR comes from a man between 65 and 80 years old with acute or convalescent COVID-19. CDR3 DNA: TGTGCCAGCAGCTTACTTGAGACCCAGTACTTC. Encoded protein: CASSLLETQYF.